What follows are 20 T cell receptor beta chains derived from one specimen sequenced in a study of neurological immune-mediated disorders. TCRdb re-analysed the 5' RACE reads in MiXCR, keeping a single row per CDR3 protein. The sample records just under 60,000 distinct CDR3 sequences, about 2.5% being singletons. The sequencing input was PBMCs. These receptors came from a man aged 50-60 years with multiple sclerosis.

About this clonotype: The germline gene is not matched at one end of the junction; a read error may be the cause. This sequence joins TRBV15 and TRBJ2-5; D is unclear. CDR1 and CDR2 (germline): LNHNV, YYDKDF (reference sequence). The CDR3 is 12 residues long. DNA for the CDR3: TGTGCCAACAGCAGACCACAAGAGACCCAGTACTTC. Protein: CANSRPQETQYF.

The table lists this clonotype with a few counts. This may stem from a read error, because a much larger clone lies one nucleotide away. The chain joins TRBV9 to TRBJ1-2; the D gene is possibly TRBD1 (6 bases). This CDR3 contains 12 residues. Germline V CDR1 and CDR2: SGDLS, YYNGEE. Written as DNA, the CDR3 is TGTGACAGCAGCGTACAGGGCTATGGCTACACCTTC. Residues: CDSSVQGYGYTF.

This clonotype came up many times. The CDR3 loop reads CSARDWGTNTGELFF. The CDR3 region has the DNA TGCAGTGCTAGAGATTGGGGAACGAACACCGGGGAGCTGTTTTTT. This chain uses TRBV20-1 with TRBJ2-2; D gene uncertain. The CDR3 covers 15 residues. Germline loops: CDR1 DFQATT, CDR2 SNEGSKA (reference sequence). Trimming shortened V by 0 bases and J by 0 bases, and 8 bases separated the two germline ends.

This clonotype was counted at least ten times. Here the CDR3 DNA reads TGTGCCAGCAGTGGGGGGCCTCAGCCCCAGCATTTT. It codes for CASSGGPQPQHF. The chain has TRBV12-3 or TRBV12-4 and TRBJ1-5, with a tentative D call TRBD1 (6 bases). This CDR3 has 12 residues. V gave up 5 bases and J gave up 6 bases, with 8 bases separating them.

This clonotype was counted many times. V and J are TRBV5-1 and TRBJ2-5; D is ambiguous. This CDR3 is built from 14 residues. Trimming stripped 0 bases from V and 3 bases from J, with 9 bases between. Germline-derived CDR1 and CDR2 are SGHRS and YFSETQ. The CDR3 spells CASSLGHIEETQYF. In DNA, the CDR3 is TGCGCCAGCAGCTTGGGACATATCGAAGAGACCCAGTACTTC.

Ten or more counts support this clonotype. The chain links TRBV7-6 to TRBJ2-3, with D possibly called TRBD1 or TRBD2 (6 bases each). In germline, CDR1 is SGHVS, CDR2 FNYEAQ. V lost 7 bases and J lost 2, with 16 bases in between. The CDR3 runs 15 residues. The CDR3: CASNRSPGATDTQYF. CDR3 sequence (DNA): TGTGCCAGCAACAGATCACCGGGGGCCACAGATACGCAGTATTTT.

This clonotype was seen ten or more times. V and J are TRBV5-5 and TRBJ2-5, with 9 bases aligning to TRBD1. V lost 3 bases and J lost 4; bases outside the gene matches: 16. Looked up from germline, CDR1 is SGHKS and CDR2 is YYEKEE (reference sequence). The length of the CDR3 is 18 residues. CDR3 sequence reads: CASSSLMRDRVVRETQYF. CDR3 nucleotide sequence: TGTGCCAGCAGCTCCCTCATGAGGGACAGGGTGGTTCGAGAGACCCAGTACTTC.

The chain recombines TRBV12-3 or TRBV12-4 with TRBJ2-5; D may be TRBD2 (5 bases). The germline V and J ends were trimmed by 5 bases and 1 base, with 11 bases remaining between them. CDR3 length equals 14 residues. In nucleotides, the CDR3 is TGTGCCAGCAGTGGTGGACTGGCCCAAGAGACCCAGTACTTC. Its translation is CASSGGLAQETQYF.

The CDR3, as DNA: TGTGCCAGCTCACCGACTAGCGGGGAAGAGCAGTTCTTC. Translated: CASSPTSGEEQFF. This chain connects TRBV18 to TRBJ2-1; TRBD2 matches 11 bases. V lost 3 bases and J lost 10; bases outside the gene matches: 2. Germline V gives CDR1 KGHSH, CDR2 LQKENI. CDR3 length equals 13 residues.

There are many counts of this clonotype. The CDR3 coding sequence is TGCAGCGTTGCGGGGGGGGCAGGAGATACGCAGTATTTT. Protein product: CSVAGGAGDTQYF. V is TRBV29-1 and J is TRBJ2-3; 8 positions agree with TRBD2. The germline CDR1 and CDR2 sequences are SQVTM and ANQGSEA. V dropped 4 bases and J dropped 5; count of bases not matched to a gene: 5. The CDR3 is 13 residues long.

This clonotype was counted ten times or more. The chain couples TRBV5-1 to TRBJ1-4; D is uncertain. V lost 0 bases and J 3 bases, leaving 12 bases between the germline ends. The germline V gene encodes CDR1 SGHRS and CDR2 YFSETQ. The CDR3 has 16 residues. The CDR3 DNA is TGCGCCAGCAGCTTGGCTCTCGCGGGCCCTAATGAAAAACTGTTTTTT. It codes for CASSLALAGPNEKLFF. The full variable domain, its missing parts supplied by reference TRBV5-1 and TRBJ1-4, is KAGVTQTPRYLIKTRGQQVTLSCSPISGHRSVSWYQQTPGQGLQFLFEYFSETQRNKGNFPGRFSGRQFSNSRSEMNVSTLELGDSALYLCASSLALAGPNEKLFFGSGTQLSVL.

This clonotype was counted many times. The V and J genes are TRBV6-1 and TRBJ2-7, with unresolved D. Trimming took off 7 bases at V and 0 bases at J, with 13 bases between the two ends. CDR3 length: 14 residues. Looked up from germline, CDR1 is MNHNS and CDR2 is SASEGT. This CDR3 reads CASNIPPTSYEQYF. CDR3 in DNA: TGTGCCAGCAATATCCCGCCCACCTCCTACGAGCAGTACTTC.

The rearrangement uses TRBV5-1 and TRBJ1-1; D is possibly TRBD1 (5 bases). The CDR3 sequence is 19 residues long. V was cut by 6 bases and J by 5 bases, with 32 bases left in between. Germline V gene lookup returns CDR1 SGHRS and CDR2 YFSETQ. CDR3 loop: CASTLLGGLPPSGWTEAFF. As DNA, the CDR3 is TGCGCCAGCACCCTTCTCGGGGGTCTACCTCCATCAGGTTGGACTGAAGCTTTCTTT.

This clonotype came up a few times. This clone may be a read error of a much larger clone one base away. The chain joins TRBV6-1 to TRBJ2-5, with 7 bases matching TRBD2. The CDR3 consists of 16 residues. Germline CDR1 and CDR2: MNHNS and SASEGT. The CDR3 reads CAGGVMGGGAMENQYF. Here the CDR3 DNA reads TGTGCCGGGGGGGTAATGGGAGGAGGTGCAATGGAGAACCAGTACTTC.

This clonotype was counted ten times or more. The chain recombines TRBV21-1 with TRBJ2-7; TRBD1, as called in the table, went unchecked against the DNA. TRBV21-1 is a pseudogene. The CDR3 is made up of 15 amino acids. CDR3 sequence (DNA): TGTGCCAGCAGCATCCGACAGGTGGGGGGCTACGAGCAGTACTTC. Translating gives CASSIRQVGGYEQYF.

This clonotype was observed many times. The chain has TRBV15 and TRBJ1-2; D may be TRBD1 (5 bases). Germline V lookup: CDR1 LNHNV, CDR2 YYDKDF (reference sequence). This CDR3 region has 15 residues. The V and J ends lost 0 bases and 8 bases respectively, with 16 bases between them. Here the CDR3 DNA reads TGTGCCACCAGCAGAGATAAGGAGACAGTACGAGGCTACACCTTC. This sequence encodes CATSRDKETVRGYTF.

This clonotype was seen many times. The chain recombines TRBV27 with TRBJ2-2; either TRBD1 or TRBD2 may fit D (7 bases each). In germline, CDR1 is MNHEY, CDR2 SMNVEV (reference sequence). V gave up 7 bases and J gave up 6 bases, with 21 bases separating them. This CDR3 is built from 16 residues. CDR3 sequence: CASISVGGGAPGELFF. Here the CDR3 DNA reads TGTGCCAGCATCTCCGTGGGAGGGGGCGCACCCGGGGAGCTGTTTTTT.

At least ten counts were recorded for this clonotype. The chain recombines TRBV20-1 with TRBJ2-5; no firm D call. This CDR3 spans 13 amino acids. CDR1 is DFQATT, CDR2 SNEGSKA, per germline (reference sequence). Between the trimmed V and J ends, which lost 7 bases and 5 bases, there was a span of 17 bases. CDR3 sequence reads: CSVSSGPDETQYF. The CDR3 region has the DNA TGCAGTGTCTCGTCAGGTCCTGACGAGACCCAGTACTTC.

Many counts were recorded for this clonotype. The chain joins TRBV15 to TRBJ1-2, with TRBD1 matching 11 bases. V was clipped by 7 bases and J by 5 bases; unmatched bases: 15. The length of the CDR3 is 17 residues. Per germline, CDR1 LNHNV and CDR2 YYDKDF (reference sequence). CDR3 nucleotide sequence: TGTGCCACCACCGCCCTCCGGGACAGGGGGGACGGGTATGGCTACACCTTC. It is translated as CATTALRDRGDGYGYTF.

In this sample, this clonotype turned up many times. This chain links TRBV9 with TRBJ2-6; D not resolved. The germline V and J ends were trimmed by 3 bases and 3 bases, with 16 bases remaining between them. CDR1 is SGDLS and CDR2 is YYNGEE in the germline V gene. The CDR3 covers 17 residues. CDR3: CASSGPGGLGGANVLTF. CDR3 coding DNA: TGTGCCAGCAGCGGCCCCGGTGGGCTGGGTGGGGCCAACGTCCTGACTTTC.